This T cell receptor (beta chain) was profiled in a study of blood T cell repertoires in COVID-19. Here immunoSEQ multiplex PCR was the method, and the copy in TCRdb shows in-frame clones only, minus some. The table lists tens of thousands of clones, more than 75% of them singletons. CDR3 length: 15 amino acids. J was trimmed by 2 bases and V by 6 bases; bases with no gene match: 8. Germline V CDR1 and CDR2: KGHSH, LQKENI. Sample: peripheral blood. This clonotype originated in a man aged 50 to 60 with active COVID-19. V usage is TRBV18 and J usage is TRBJ1-2; 8 bases match TRBD1. The DNA of the CDR3 is TGTGCCAGCTCCCCAACCGGACAGGGAAACTATGGCTACACCTTC. It yields the protein CASSPTGQGNYGYTF.